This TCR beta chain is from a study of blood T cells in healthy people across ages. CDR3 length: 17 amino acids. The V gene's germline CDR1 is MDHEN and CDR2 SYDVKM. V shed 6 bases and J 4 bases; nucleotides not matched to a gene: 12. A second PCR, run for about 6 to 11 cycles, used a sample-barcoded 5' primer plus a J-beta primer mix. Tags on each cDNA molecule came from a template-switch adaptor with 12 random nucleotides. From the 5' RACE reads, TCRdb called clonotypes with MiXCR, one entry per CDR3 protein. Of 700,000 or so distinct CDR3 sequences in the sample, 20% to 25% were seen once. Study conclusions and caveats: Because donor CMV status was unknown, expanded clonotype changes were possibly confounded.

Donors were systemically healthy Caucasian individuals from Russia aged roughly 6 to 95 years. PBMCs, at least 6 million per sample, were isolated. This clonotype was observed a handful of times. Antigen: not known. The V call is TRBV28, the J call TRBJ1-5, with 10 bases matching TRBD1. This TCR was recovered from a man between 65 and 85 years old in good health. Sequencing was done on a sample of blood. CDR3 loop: CASSSQTGGWGNQPQHF. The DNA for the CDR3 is TGTGCCAGCAGCAGCCAGACAGGGGGCTGGGGTAATCAGCCCCAGCATTTT.